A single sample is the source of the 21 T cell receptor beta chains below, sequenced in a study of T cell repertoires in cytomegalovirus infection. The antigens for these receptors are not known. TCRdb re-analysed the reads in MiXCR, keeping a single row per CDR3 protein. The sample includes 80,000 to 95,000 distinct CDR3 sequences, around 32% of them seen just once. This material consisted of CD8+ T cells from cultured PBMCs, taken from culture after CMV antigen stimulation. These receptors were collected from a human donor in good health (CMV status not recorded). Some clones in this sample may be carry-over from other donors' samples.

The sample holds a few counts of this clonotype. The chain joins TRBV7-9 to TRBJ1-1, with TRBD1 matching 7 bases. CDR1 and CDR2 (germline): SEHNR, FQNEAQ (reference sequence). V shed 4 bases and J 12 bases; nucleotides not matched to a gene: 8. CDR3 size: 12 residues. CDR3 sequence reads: CASSSGGDVTFF. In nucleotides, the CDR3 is TGTGCCAGCAGCTCAGGGGGGGACGTAACTTTCTTT.

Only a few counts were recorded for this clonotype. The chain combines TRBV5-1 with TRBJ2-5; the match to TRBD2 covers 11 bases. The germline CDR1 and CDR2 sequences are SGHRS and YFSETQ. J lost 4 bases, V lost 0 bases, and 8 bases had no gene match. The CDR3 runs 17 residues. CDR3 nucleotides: TGCGCCAGCAGCTTGGTGCCTAGCGGGGGGACTGGAGAGACCCAGTACTTC. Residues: CASSLVPSGGTGETQYF.

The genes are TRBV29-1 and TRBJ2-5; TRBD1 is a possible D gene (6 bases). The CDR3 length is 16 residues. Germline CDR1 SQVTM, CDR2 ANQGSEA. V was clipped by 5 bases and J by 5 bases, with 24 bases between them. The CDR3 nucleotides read TGCAGCGTTCGCTGGCGGGTACAGGGTGGGTCCGAGACCCAGTACTTC. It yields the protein CSVRWRVQGGSETQYF.

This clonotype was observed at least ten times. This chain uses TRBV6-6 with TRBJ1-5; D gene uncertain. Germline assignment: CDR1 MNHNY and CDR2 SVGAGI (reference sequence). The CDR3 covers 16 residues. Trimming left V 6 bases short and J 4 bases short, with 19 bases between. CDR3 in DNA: TGTGCCAGCAGCTCCGTTAGGGTATTATCAAATCAGCCCCAGCATTTT. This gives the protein CASSSVRVLSNQPQHF.

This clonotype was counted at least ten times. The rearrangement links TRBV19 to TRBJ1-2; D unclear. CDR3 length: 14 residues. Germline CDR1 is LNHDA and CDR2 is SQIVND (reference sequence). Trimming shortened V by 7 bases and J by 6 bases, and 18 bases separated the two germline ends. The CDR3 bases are TGTGCCAGTAAGGATCCGGAATTCGGGCATGGCTACACCTTC. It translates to CASKDPEFGHGYTF.

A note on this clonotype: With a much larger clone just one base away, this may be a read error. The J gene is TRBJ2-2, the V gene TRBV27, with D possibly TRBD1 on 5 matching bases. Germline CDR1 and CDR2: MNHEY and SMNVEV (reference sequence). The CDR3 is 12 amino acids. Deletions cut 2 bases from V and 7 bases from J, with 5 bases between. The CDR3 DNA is TGTGCCAGCAGTTTAAGGGGCGGGGAGCTGTTTTTT. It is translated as CASSLRGGELFF.

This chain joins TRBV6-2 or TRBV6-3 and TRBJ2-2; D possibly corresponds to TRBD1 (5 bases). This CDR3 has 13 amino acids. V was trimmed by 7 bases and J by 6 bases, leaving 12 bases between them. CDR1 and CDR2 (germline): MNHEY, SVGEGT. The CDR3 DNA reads TGTGCCAGCACAGGGATCTTTTCCGGGGAGCTGTTTTTT. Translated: CASTGIFSGELFF.

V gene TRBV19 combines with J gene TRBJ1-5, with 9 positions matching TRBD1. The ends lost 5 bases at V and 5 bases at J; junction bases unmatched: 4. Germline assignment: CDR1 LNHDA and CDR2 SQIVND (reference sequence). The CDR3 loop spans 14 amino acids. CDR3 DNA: TGTGCCAGTAGTTCAGGGACAGGGCATCAGCCCCAGCATTTT. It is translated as CASSSGTGHQPQHF.

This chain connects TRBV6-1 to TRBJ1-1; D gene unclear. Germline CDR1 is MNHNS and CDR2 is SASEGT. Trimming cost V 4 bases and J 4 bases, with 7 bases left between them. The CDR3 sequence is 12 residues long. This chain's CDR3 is CASSGGSTEAFF. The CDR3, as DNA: TGTGCCAGCAGTGGCGGGAGCACTGAAGCTTTCTTT.

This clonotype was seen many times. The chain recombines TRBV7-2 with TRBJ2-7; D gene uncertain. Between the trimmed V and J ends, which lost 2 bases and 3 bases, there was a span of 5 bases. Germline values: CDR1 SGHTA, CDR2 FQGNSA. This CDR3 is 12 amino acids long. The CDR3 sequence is CASSLNYYEQYF. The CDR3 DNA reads TGTGCCAGCAGCTTAAACTACTACGAGCAGTACTTC.

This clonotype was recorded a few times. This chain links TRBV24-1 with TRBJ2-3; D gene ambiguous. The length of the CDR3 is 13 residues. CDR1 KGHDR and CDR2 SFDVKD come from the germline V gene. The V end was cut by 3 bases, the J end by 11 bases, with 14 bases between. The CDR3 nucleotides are TGTGCCACCAGTGATCCCACGGAGACACTGCAGTATTTT. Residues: CATSDPTETLQYF.

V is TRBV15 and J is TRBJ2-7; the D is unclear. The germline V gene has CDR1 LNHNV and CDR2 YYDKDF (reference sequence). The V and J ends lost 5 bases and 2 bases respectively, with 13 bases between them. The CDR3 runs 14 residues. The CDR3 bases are TGTGCCACCAGCGCTGGACGGCTAGCCTACGAGCAGTACTTC. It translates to CATSAGRLAYEQYF.

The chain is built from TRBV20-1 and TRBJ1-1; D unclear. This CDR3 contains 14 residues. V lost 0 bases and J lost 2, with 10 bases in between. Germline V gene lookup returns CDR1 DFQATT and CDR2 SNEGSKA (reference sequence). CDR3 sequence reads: CSARDEDLNTEAFF. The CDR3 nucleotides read TGCAGTGCTAGAGATGAAGACCTAAACACTGAAGCTTTCTTT.

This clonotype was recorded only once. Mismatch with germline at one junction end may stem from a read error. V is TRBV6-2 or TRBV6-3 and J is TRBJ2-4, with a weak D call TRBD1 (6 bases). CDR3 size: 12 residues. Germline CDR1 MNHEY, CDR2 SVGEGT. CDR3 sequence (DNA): TGTGCCAGCAGTTACTTTGTAGGGGACATGGACTTC. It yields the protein CASSYFVGDMDF.

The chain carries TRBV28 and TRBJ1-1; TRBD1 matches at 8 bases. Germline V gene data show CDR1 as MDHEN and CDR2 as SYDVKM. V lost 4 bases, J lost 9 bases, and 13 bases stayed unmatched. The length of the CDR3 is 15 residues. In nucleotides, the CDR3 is TGTGCCAGCAGTTGGACAGGGAGCAGAGTCGACAAAGCTTTCTTT. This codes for CASSWTGSRVDKAFF.

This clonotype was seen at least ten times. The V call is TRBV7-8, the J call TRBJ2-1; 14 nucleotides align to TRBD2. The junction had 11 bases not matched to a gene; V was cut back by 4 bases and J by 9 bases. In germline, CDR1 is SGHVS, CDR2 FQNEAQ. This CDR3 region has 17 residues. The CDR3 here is CASSSRLAGGFSPEQFF. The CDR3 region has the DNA TGTGCCAGCAGCTCAAGACTAGCGGGGGGGTTCTCGCCTGAGCAGTTCTTC.

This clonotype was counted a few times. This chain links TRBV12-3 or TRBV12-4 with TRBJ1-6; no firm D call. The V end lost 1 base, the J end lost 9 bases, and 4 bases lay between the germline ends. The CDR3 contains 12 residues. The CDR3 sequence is CASSLGASPLHF. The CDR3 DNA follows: TGTGCCAGCAGTTTAGGGGCTTCACCCCTCCACTTT.

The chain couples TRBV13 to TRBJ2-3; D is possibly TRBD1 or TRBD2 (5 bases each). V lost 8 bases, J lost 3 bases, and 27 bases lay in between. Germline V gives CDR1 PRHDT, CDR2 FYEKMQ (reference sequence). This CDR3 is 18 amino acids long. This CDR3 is CASDTVGVAGRATDTQYF. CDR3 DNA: TGTGCCAGCGATACGGTAGGGGTGGCAGGGAGAGCGACAGATACGCAGTATTTT.

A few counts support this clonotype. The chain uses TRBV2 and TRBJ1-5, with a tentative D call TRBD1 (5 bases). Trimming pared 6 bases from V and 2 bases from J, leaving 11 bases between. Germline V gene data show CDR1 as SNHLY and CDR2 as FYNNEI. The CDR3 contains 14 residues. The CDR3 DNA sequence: TGTGCCAGCAGGTCCGGGGCTGGCAATCAGCCCCAGCATTTT. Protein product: CASRSGAGNQPQHF.

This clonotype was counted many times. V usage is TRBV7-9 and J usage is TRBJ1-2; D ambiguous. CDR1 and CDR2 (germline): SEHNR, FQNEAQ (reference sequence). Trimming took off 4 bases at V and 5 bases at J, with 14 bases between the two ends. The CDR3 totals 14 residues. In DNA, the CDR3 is TGTGCCAGCAGCTATTCCGACGGTTCTTATGGCTACACCTTC. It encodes CASSYSDGSYGYTF.

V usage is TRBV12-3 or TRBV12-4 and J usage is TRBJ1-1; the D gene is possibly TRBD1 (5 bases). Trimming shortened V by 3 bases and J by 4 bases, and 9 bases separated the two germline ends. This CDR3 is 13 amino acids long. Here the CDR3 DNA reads TGTGCCAGCAGTTTCGCAGGGCGCACTGAAGCTTTCTTT. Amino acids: CASSFAGRTEAFF.